This T cell receptor (beta chain) was identified during a study of blood T cells in healthy people across ages. The CDR3 loop spans 15 amino acids. The germline gives CDR1 DFQATT, CDR2 SNEGSKA (reference sequence). Trimming at V came to 3 bases and at J to 1 base, leaving 4 bases not matched to a gene. Points on this clonotype: Its antigen is undetermined.

General observations from the study: Naive CD4+ cells and diversity were both higher in long-lived donors than in aged donors.

The second PCR ran roughly 6 to 11 cycles with a sample-barcoded 5' primer and J-beta primers. MiXCR was run by TCRdb on the 5' RACE reads, yielding one entry per CDR3 protein. The sample has 1,500,000 or so distinct CDR3 sequences; approximately 60% are singletons. The clonotype was recovered from a man aged 18 to 35 in good health. Sequencing was done on a sample of blood. The chain has TRBV20-1 and TRBJ2-1, with TRBD1 identical over 9 bases. The CDR3 is CSARGDRESYNEQFF. CDR3 sequence (DNA): TGCAGTGCTAGGGGGGACAGGGAATCCTACAATGAGCAGTTCTTC.